Listed below are T cell receptor beta chains from one sample, sequenced in a study of post-analysis software for immune sequencing data. In TCRdb, the PCR reads were re-called with MiXCR into one record per CDR3 protein. The sample yields 740,000 or so distinct CDR3 sequences, 53% seen once. The sample taken for sequencing was blood. The receptors come from a girl aged 5 to 17 with multiple sclerosis. CDR3s include the opening cysteine and the closing phenylalanine or tryptophan. The D gene is left open where the match is weak. For some rows the clone size is stated as once, few or many, or as a class when expanded; others skip it.

CASSPRRPGQGANGNTIYF | TGCGCCAGCAGCCCCCGACGTCCGGGACAGGGGGCGAACGGAAACACCATATATTTT | TRBV5-1 | TRBD1 | TRBJ1-3 | once
CASSYVGGRADTQYF | TGTGCCAGCAGTTACGTGGGTGGGAGGGCGGATACGCAGTATTTT | TRBV6-6 | TRBD2 | TRBJ2-3 | .
CSARDLGDNEQFF | TGCAGTGCTAGAGATCTCGGGGATAATGAGCAGTTCTTC | TRBV20-1 | . | TRBJ2-1 | few
CASSLGGGGYTGELFF | TGTGCCAGCAGCTTAGGCGGCGGGGGCTACACCGGGGAGCTGTTTTTT | TRBV7-2 | . | TRBJ2-2 | few
CASSLEASGRVNEQFF | TGTGCCAGCAGCTTAGAGGCTAGCGGGAGAGTGAATGAGCAGTTCTTC | TRBV7-8 | TRBD2 | TRBJ2-1 | .
CSVDDRQGVSGANVLTF | TGCAGCGTTGACGACCGACAGGGGGTTTCTGGGGCCAACGTCCTGACTTTC | TRBV29-1 | TRBD1 | TRBJ2-6 | .
CASSYASFGSTDTQYF | TGTGCCAGCAGTTACGCCTCTTTCGGCAGCACAGATACGCAGTATTTT | TRBV6-5 | . | TRBJ2-3 | few
CASSFGTDLHLPYEQYF | TGTGCCAGCAGCTTCGGGACAGATCTGCACCTTCCCTACGAGCAGTACTTC | TRBV7-6 | TRBD1 | TRBJ2-7 | .
CASSRRDRGEGYGYTF | TGTGCCAGCAGTCGGCGGGACAGGGGGGAAGGCTATGGCTACACCTTC | TRBV25-1 | TRBD1 | TRBJ1-2 | .
CASSVDGGATSLDEQFF | TGTGCCAGCAGCGTAGACGGGGGGGCGACCTCTTTGGATGAGCAGTTCTTC | TRBV9 | TRBD2 | TRBJ2-1 | .
CASRGQGPYNEQFF | TGTGCCAGCAGAGGACAGGGACCTTACAATGAGCAGTTCTTC | TRBV6-5 | TRBD1 | TRBJ2-1 | .
CASSLRVPTMTDTQYF | TGTGCCAGCAGCCTGAGGGTACCTACAATGACAGATACGCAGTATTTT | TRBV3-1 | . | TRBJ2-3 | .
CSASRPGQGPYEQYF | TGCAGTGCTTCCAGACCGGGACAGGGACCCTACGAGCAGTACTTC | TRBV20-1 | TRBD1 | TRBJ2-7 | few
CASSDTGGPLNEQFF | TGTGCCAGCAGCGATACGGGAGGGCCGTTGAATGAGCAGTTCTTC | TRBV7-2 | TRBD2 | TRBJ2-1 | few
CSARHRGFYNEQFF | TGCAGTGCTAGACACAGGGGATTTTACAATGAGCAGTTCTTC | TRBV20-1 | TRBD1 | TRBJ2-1 | .
CASSPQGQGSYEQYF | TGTGCCAGCAGCCCTCAGGGACAGGGGTCCTACGAGCAGTACTTC | TRBV3-1 | TRBD1 | TRBJ2-7 | few